This TCR beta chain was sequenced in a study of cytomegalovirus exposure and HLA in healthy donors. 60 Vbeta and 13 Jbeta primers were used in PCR. Original handling: An analysis that came later counted 73 million or so unique TCR beta chains, 10 million to 11 million shared. Repertoires were generated with immunoSEQ multiplex PCR, while TCRdb's copy carries only in-frame clones and drops some. The D gene and trimming were derived from the DNA, and the V and J assignments and clone size from that table. The sample holds 140,000 to 150,000 clones, 70% to 90% seen once. This CDR3 spans 14 amino acids. CDR1 PRHDT and CDR2 FYEKMQ come from the germline V gene (reference sequence). The germline V and J ends were trimmed by 4 bases and 0 bases, with 7 bases remaining between them. Study findings and constraints: A later analysis linked a missense variant in DCLRE1C to the trimming of TCR beta V and J genes. A later analysis reportedly found fewer N-insertions in an Asian-associated ancestry cluster than the approximately 730-donor mean. The study labeled 180 or so TCR beta chains cytomegalovirus-associated.

Comments on this clone: What it binds is unknown.

The origin of this receptor is a middle-aged woman in good health and CMV-seropositive. Sequences were obtained from PBMCs. This chain connects TRBV13 to TRBJ2-1; a possible D gene is TRBD2 (5 bases). CDR3 sequence (DNA): TGTGCCAGCAGCTCCCGGGACTCCTACAATGAGCAGTTCTTC. Translated, it gives CASSSRDSYNEQFF.